A single sample is the source of the 22 T cell receptor beta chains below, sequenced in a study of T cell repertoires in cytomegalovirus infection. TCRdb itself ran the reads through MiXCR, one entry per CDR3 protein. In the table there are fewer than 900,000 distinct CDR3 sequences, about 27% of which are singletons. The antigens for these receptors are not known. Sequenced material: cultured CD8+ T cells from PBMCs, taken from culture after CMV antigen stimulation. Source of these receptors: a human donor in good health (CMV status not recorded). Some clones in this sample may be carry-over from other donors' samples.

The V gene is TRBV6-1, the J gene TRBJ2-3; tentatively, D is TRBD2 (5 bases). The germline V gene has CDR1 MNHNS and CDR2 SASEGT. Deletions cut 6 bases from V and 6 bases from J, with 13 bases between. The CDR3 extends over 13 amino acids. The CDR3 region is CASSAWEPDTQYF. CDR3 nucleotides: TGTGCCAGCAGCGCCTGGGAGCCGGATACGCAGTATTTT.

The chain employs TRBV7-6 and TRBJ2-3, with TRBD1 matching 7 bases. Germline trimming cut 5 bases from V and 5 bases from J; bases unmatched to any gene: 10. Germline V gene lookup returns CDR1 SGHVS and CDR2 FNYEAQ. This CDR3 has 15 amino acids. In DNA form, the CDR3 reads TGTGCCAGCAGCCCCAGGGGGTCCGACGTAGATACGCAGTATTTT. This sequence encodes CASSPRGSDVDTQYF.

This clonotype was seen repeatedly, ten times or more. This chain links TRBV4-1 with TRBJ1-5; tentative D call: TRBD1 (5 bases). Germline values: CDR1 MGHRA, CDR2 YSYEKL. The CDR3 loop spans 20 amino acids. With 0 bases removed from V and 0 bases from J, the gap between germline ends came to 21 bases. The CDR3 bases are TGCGCCAGCAGCCAAGAGGCCCGGGGCGGAGGATATTATAGCAATCAGCCCCAGCATTTT. Translation: CASSQEARGGGYYSNQPQHF.

The V call is TRBV19, the J call TRBJ1-5, with D unclear. The CDR3 length is 14 residues. V lost 3 bases and J lost 7, with 13 bases in between. Germline CDR1 LNHDA, CDR2 SQIVND (reference sequence). CDR3 loop: CASSIIAGHQPQHF. The CDR3 region has the DNA TGTGCCAGTAGTATTATAGCAGGTCACCAGCCCCAGCATTTT. The complete variable domain, with remaining parts taken from reference TRBV19 and TRBJ1-5, reads DGGITQSPKYLFRKEGQNVTLSCEQNLNHDAMYWYRQDPGQGLRLIYYSQIVNDFQKGDIAEGYSVSREKKESFPLTVTSAQKNPTAFYLCASSIIAGHQPQHFGDGTRLSIL.

Only a few counts were recorded for this clonotype. The chain has TRBV7-3 and TRBJ2-1, with 8 bases aligning to TRBD2. The trim removed 5 bases at V and 10 bases at J, leaving 7 bases unmatched. Germline CDR1 is SGHTA and CDR2 is FQGTGA. CDR3 size: 13 residues. For the CDR3, the DNA is TGTGCCAGCAGCCCCGGGGGGGCTGGAGAGCAGTTCTTC. Its protein is CASSPGGAGEQFF.

V usage is TRBV24-1 and J usage is TRBJ2-1; a weak D match, TRBD1 (6 bases). Looked up from germline, CDR1 is KGHDR and CDR2 is SFDVKD. This CDR3 is built from 14 residues. Trimming left V 0 bases short and J 9 bases short, with 11 bases between. For the CDR3, the DNA is TGTGCCACCAGTGATTTGCACAGGGCCGGTGAGCAGTTCTTC. Its protein product is CATSDLHRAGEQFF.

This chain links TRBV10-2 with TRBJ2-4, with D perhaps TRBD1 or TRBD2 (5 bases each). The CDR3 is 17 residues long. Between the trimmed V and J ends, which lost 3 bases and 0 bases, there was a span of 15 bases. Germline values: CDR1 WSHSY, CDR2 SAAADI. CDR3 DNA: TGCGCCAGCAGTGATTATATGGTCGGGACAGCCAAAAACATTCAGTACTTC. This codes for CASSDYMVGTAKNIQYF.

J is TRBJ1-1 and V is TRBV5-1; D gene uncertain. In germline, CDR1 is SGHRS, CDR2 YFSETQ. The CDR3 contains 14 residues. V lost 0 bases, J lost 4 bases, and 10 bases lay in between. The CDR3, as DNA: TGCGCCAGCAGCTTGGACGCGGGTAGCACTGAAGCTTTCTTT. Its protein is CASSLDAGSTEAFF.

The chain has TRBV12-3 or TRBV12-4 and TRBJ1-2; maybe TRBD1 (6 bases). Trimming pared 6 bases from V and 7 bases from J, leaving 18 bases between. The CDR3 loop spans 14 amino acids. CDR3 in amino acids: CASSRTAGGIGYTF. The CDR3 DNA follows: TGTGCCAGCAGCCGGACAGCAGGAGGCATTGGCTACACCTTC.

This clonotype was seen just once. Here the CDR3 DNA reads TGTGCCAGTAGTGCGGGGACCCGCGTGGTAGTTGGCTACACCTTC. It is translated as CASSAGTRVVVGYTF. The chain joins TRBV19 to TRBJ1-2; a weak D match, TRBD1 (5 bases). CDR1 and CDR2 (germline): LNHDA, SQIVND (reference sequence). The CDR3 runs to 15 residues. V lost 5 bases to trimming and J lost 7 bases, with 20 bases between them. Supplemented by reference TRBV19 and TRBJ1-2, the full variable domain reads DGGITQSPKYLFRKEGQNVTLSCEQNLNHDAMYWYRQDPGQGLRLIYYSQIVNDFQKGDIAEGYSVSREKKESFPLTVTSAQKNPTAFYLCASSAGTRVVVGYTFGSGTRLTVV.

The J gene is TRBJ2-7, the V gene TRBV12-3 or TRBV12-4, with D unresolved. There are 13 residues in the CDR3. V was clipped by 3 bases and J by 7 bases, with 13 bases between them. CDR3 sequence: CASSLWGPPEQYF. CDR3 DNA: TGTGCCAGCAGTTTGTGGGGTCCCCCTGAGCAGTACTTC.

This clonotype was counted ten times or more. The chain joins TRBV7-6 to TRBJ1-1; perhaps TRBD1 as D (6 bases). The V and J ends lost 3 bases and 4 bases respectively, with 12 bases between them. CDR1 is SGHVS and CDR2 is FNYEAQ in the germline V gene. The CDR3 is 14 residues long. The CDR3 spells CASSFPGEGTEAFF. In DNA form, the CDR3 reads TGTGCCAGCAGCTTCCCAGGGGAGGGCACTGAAGCTTTCTTT.

This sequence joins TRBV13 and TRBJ1-5; 7 positions agree with TRBD1. This CDR3 comprises 13 residues. V shed 5 bases and J 14 bases; nucleotides not matched to a gene: 12. CDR1 is PRHDT and CDR2 is FYEKMQ in the germline V gene (reference sequence). The CDR3 DNA reads TGTGCCAGCAGCCTAGAGGGCCAGGGGGTTGAGCATTTT. Its translation is CASSLEGQGVEHF.

This clonotype was detected only a few times. V gene TRBV15 combines with J gene TRBJ1-2; 7 bases are a match to TRBD1. The CDR3 has 15 residues. CDR1 is LNHNV and CDR2 is YYDKDF in the germline V gene (reference sequence). Trimming removed 0 bases from V and 3 bases from J; junction bases left unmatched: 4. The CDR3: CATSRDLGGDYGYTF. CDR3 nucleotide sequence: TGTGCCACCAGCAGAGATTTAGGGGGCGACTATGGCTACACCTTC.

This clonotype was detected many times. The chain has TRBV7-3 and TRBJ1-6; D remains ambiguous. The CDR3 is 14 residues long. Deletions cut 1 base from V and 4 bases from J, with 5 bases between. Per the germline V gene, CDR1 is SGHTA and CDR2 is FQGTGA. The CDR3, as DNA: TGTGCCAGCAGCTTAAACGGTTATAATTCACCCCTCCACTTT. This translates into CASSLNGYNSPLHF.

The chain combines TRBV6-2 or TRBV6-3 with TRBJ1-1; 10 bases map to TRBD1. The germline V gene encodes CDR1 MNHEY and CDR2 SVGEGT. The J segment lost 1 base and the V segment lost 4 bases, leaving 9 bases of the junction unmatched. This CDR3 is built from 17 residues. CDR3: CASSFPGQGKRNTEAFF. Here the CDR3 DNA reads TGTGCCAGCAGTTTCCCGGGACAGGGGAAGAGGAACACTGAAGCTTTCTTT.

The chain joins TRBV27 to TRBJ2-1, with D possibly TRBD2 on 5 matching bases. Trimming removed 5 bases at V and 12 bases at J, with 20 bases between. This CDR3 comprises 14 residues. Germline V gene sequence: CDR1 MNHEY, CDR2 SMNVEV (reference sequence). The CDR3 is CASSRLPHNEGQFF. CDR3 DNA sequence: TGTGCCAGCAGTCGACTGCCGCATAATGAGGGGCAGTTCTTC.

This clonotype was seen a handful of times. The rearrangement uses TRBV7-6 and TRBJ2-5; D remains unclear. The CDR3 is 14 residues long. Germline V gene sequence: CDR1 SGHVS, CDR2 FNYEAQ. Trimming removed 5 bases at V and 1 base at J, with 11 bases between. CDR3 amino acids: CASSQRSPQETQYF. CDR3 nucleotides: TGTGCCAGCAGCCAACGTTCCCCCCAAGAGACCCAGTACTTC.

This clonotype was observed a handful of times. The J gene is TRBJ1-1, the V gene TRBV12-3 or TRBV12-4; no reliable D call. The CDR3 totals 14 residues. V was cut by 3 bases and J by 1 base, with 9 bases left in between. This CDR3 reads CASSFGLTNTEAFF. CDR3 nucleotide sequence: TGTGCCAGCAGTTTCGGGTTGACGAACACTGAAGCTTTCTTT.

The V and J genes are TRBV27 and TRBJ2-1, with TRBD2 as a possible D gene (5 bases). V lost 5 bases, J lost 2 bases, and 16 bases lay in between. The CDR3 is made up of 16 amino acids. Germline CDR1 and CDR2: MNHEY and SMNVEV (reference sequence). This chain's CDR3 is CASSPLLGEAYNEQFF. The CDR3 DNA reads as TGTGCCAGCAGTCCCTTACTCGGGGAAGCCTACAATGAGCAGTTCTTC.

This clonotype was seen a handful of times. This chain uses TRBV4-1 with TRBJ1-5; no firm D call. There are 14 residues in the CDR3. Germline loops: CDR1 MGHRA, CDR2 YSYEKL. V was trimmed by 1 base and J by 7 bases, leaving 11 bases between them. The CDR3 loop is CASSQVPYQQPQHF. In DNA form, the CDR3 reads TGCGCCAGCAGCCAAGTGCCCTACCAGCAGCCCCAGCATTTT.

Ten or more counts support this clonotype. The CDR3 sequence is CASSALSGPEQYV. As DNA, the CDR3 is TGTGCCAGCAGCGCCCTCTCGGGGCCAGAGCAGTACGTC. The gene calls are TRBV7-9 and TRBJ2-7; D may correspond to TRBD1 or TRBD2 (5 bases each). CDR3 length: 13 residues. V was shortened by 5 bases and J by 7 bases, with 15 bases between the two germline ends. Germline loops: CDR1 SEHNR, CDR2 FQNEAQ (reference sequence).